In this sample, the clone carrying this T cell receptor beta chain turned up a few times. The source of the sample is a study of cytomegalovirus exposure and HLA in healthy donors. Study background: A later analysis reported the approximately 120 validation repertoires used the same platform as the 666 first-cohort repertoires.

This CDR3 is 12 amino acids long. The V gene's germline CDR1 is LGHNA and CDR2 YNFKEQ. V was clipped by 1 base and J by 7 bases, with 7 bases between them. Some clones are missing from TCRdb's copy, which holds only in-frame ones; the method was immunoSEQ multiplex PCR. The sample consists of some 120,000 clones, approximately 87% of them appearing once. V gene TRBV4-2 combines with J gene TRBJ1-2; no reliable D call. Sequencing used PBMCs. This TCR came from a woman aged 30 to 39 in good health and CMV-seronegative. The CDR3 region has the DNA TGTGCCAGCAGCCAAGGCGCCCCTGGCTACACCTTC. It encodes CASSQGAPGYTF.